Presented here are 13 T cell receptor beta chains from one specimen sequenced in a study of T cell responses to AZD1222 COVID-19 vaccine. Method: immunoSEQ multiplex PCR; TCRdb's copy keeps in-frame clones and lacks some. The sample carries roughly 150,000 clones, 80% to 90% recorded once. The material was peripheral blood, obtained 28 days after the second AZD1222 dose. The origin of the receptors is an adult who received the AZD1222 COVID-19 vaccine.

The rearrangement links TRBV28 to TRBJ2-5; D is possibly TRBD1 or TRBD2 (6 bases each). Trimming took 5 bases from V and 3 from J, leaving 16 bases between them. The CDR3 spans 15 residues. Germline V gene lookup returns CDR1 MDHEN and CDR2 SYDVKM. This chain's CDR3 is CASSHYGGQKETQYF. In DNA form, the CDR3 reads TGTGCCAGCAGTCACTACGGGGGCCAAAAAGAGACCCAGTACTTC.

The gene calls are TRBV5-1 and TRBJ2-7, with TRBD2 matching 12 bases. Germline V gene lookup returns CDR1 SGHRS and CDR2 YFSETQ. This CDR3 region has 16 residues. The J segment lost 3 bases and the V segment lost 4 bases, leaving 8 bases of the junction unmatched. The CDR3 DNA follows: TGCGCCAGCAGCCCAATCCGGACTAGCGGGAACTACGAGCAGTACTTC. Residues: CASSPIRTSGNYEQYF. The variable domain in full, with the rest retrieved from reference TRBV5-1 and TRBJ2-7, is KAGVTQTPRYLIKTRGQQVTLSCSPISGHRSVSWYQQTPGQGLQFLFEYFSETQRNKGNFPGRFSGRQFSNSRSEMNVSTLELGDSALYLCASSPIRTSGNYEQYFGPGTRLTVT.

This chain uses TRBV11-2 with TRBJ2-3; 12 bases line up with TRBD2. Germline-derived CDR1 and CDR2 are SGHAT and FQNNGV. The CDR3 is made up of 17 amino acids. V shed 2 bases and J 5 bases; nucleotides not matched to a gene: 8. CDR3 nucleotide sequence: TGTGCCAGCAGCTTAATGGCGCTAGCGGGAGGGAGAGATACGCAGTATTTT. It specifies CASSLMALAGGRDTQYF.

The chain joins TRBV3-1 (or the pseudogene TRBV3-2) to TRBJ2-2; TRBD1 aligns across 7 bases. V lost 4 bases, J lost 2 bases, and 7 bases stayed unmatched. CDR3 length equals 16 residues. Germline loops: CDR1 LGHDT, CDR2 YNNKEL (reference sequence). CDR3 in amino acids: CASSRQGATNTGELFF. In DNA, the CDR3 is TGTGCCAGCAGCCGACAGGGAGCTACAAACACCGGGGAGCTGTTTTTT.

The chain combines TRBV6-6 with TRBJ2-3; 8 bases match TRBD1. The CDR3 has 16 amino acids. The V gene's germline CDR1 is MNHNY and CDR2 SVGAGI (reference sequence). V gave up 4 bases and J gave up 4 bases; unmatched junction bases: 10. The CDR3 coding sequence is TGTGCCAGCAGTTCTCGGACAGGGCCCCTTCCAGATACGCAGTATTTT. The encoded protein is CASSSRTGPLPDTQYF.

The DNA for the CDR3 is TGTGCCAGCAGTGATTTAACAGGGGGCCCCTACGAGCAGTACTTC. Translating gives CASSDLTGGPYEQYF. The J gene is TRBJ2-7, the V gene TRBV2, with 9 positions matching TRBD1. Trimming took 3 bases from V and 2 from J; bases not matched to a gene: 5. The CDR3 is 15 residues long. From germline, CDR1 is SNHLY and CDR2 FYNNEI.

The chain recombines TRBV7-2 with TRBJ2-7; D is ambiguous. The germline V and J ends were trimmed by 3 bases and 0 bases, with 12 bases remaining between them. The CDR3 runs to 15 residues. Looked up from germline, CDR1 is SGHTA and CDR2 is FQGNSA. The CDR3 nucleotides read TGTGCCAGCAGCTTTTCCCGGTCGGCCTCCTACGAGCAGTACTTC. It specifies CASSFSRSASYEQYF.

The J gene is TRBJ1-6, the V gene TRBV28; 9 bases map to TRBD1. This CDR3 is 15 amino acids long. Trimming at V came to 4 bases and at J to 7 bases, leaving 5 bases not matched to a gene. Germline-derived CDR1 and CDR2 are MDHEN and SYDVKM. The CDR3 loop reads CASSSSGQGNSPLHF. The DNA for the CDR3 is TGTGCCAGCAGTTCCTCGGGACAGGGAAATTCACCCCTCCACTTT.

CDR3 DNA: TGTGCCAGCAGACTTGGACAGGGCCATGGCTACACCTTC. Translated, it gives CASRLGQGHGYTF. The chain joins TRBV3-1 (or the pseudogene TRBV3-2) to TRBJ1-2, with TRBD1 matching over 8 bases. V shed 6 bases, J shed 6 bases, and the junction held 6 bases outside the gene matches. Germline-derived CDR1 and CDR2 are LGHDT and YNNKEL (reference sequence). The CDR3 extends over 13 amino acids.

This clone turned up a few times. The gene calls are TRBV7-9 and TRBJ1-5; 9 nucleotides agree with TRBD1. Germline V gene lookup returns CDR1 SEHNR and CDR2 FQNEAQ (reference sequence). V shed 4 bases and J 2 bases; nucleotides not matched to a gene: 0. The CDR3 contains 14 residues. Here the CDR3 reads CASSWDRGNQPQHF. The CDR3 DNA sequence: TGTGCCAGCAGCTGGGACAGGGGCAATCAGCCCCAGCATTTT.

This clone was recorded only once. The rearrangement joins TRBV4-2 to TRBJ2-3, with D perhaps matching TRBD1 (6 bases). The CDR3 length is 14 residues. Per germline, CDR1 LGHNA and CDR2 YNFKEQ. Trimming took 6 bases from V and 3 from J, leaving 13 bases between them. The CDR3 nucleotides read TGTGCCAGCAGAGCTACAGGGCCGACAGATACGCAGTATTTT. It yields the protein CASRATGPTDTQYF.

The chain employs TRBV3-1 (or the pseudogene TRBV3-2) and TRBJ2-7, with 14 bases matching TRBD2. Unmatched junction bases numbered 3, after V lost 2 bases and J lost 6 bases. There are 15 residues in the CDR3. Germline lookup yields CDR1 LGHDT and CDR2 YNNKEL (reference sequence). CDR3 sequence (DNA): TGTGCCAGCAGCCAATCGGGACTAGCGGGAGTCGAGCAGTACTTC. This encodes CASSQSGLAGVEQYF.

J is TRBJ2-1 and V is TRBV19, with 8 bases lining up with TRBD2. V gave up 5 bases and J gave up 5 bases; unmatched junction bases: 5. The CDR3 spans 14 residues. Germline CDR1 is LNHDA and CDR2 is SQIVND (reference sequence). The CDR3 nucleotides are TGTGCCAGTAGTTTAGCGACTAGCGACAATGAGCAGTTCTTC. Translating gives CASSLATSDNEQFF. The entire variable domain, with the rest obtained from reference TRBV19 and TRBJ2-1, is as follows: DGGITQSPKYLFRKEGQNVTLSCEQNLNHDAMYWYRQDPGQGLRLIYYSQIVNDFQKGDIAEGYSVSREKKESFPLTVTSAQKNPTAFYLCASSLATSDNEQFFGPGTRLTVL.